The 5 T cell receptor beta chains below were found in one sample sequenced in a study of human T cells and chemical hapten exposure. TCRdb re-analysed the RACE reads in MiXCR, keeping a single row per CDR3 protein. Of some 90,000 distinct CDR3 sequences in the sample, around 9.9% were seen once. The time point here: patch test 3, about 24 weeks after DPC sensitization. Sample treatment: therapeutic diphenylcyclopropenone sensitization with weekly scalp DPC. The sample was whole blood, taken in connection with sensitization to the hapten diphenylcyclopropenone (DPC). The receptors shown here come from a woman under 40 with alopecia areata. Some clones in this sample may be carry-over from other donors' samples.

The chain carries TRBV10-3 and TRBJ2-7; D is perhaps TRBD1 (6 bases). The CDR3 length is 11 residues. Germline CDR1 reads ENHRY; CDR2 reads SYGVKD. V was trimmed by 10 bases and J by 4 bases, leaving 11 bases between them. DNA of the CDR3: TGTGCCACCCGGGACATGTACGAGCAGTACGTC. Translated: CATRDMYEQYV.

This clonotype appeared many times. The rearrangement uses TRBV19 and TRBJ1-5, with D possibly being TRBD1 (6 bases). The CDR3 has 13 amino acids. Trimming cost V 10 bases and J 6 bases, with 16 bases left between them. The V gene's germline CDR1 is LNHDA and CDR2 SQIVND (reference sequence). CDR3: CATRTGTGQPQHF. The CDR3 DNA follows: TGTGCCACGCGAACAGGGACGGGTCAGCCCCAGCATTTT.

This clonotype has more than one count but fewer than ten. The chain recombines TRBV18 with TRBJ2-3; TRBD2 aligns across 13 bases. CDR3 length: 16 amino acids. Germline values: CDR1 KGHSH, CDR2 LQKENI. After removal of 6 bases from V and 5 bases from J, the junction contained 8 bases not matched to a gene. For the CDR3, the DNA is TGTGCCAGCTCCCGAGGACTAGCGGGAGCAAAAGATACGCAGTATTTT. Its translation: CASSRGLAGAKDTQYF.

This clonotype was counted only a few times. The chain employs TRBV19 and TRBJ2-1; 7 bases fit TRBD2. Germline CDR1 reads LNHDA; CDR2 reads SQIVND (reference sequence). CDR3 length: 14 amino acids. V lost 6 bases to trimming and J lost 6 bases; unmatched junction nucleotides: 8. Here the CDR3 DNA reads TGTGCCAGTAGGGCCGGGACTAACCTCAATGAGCAGTTCTTC. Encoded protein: CASRAGTNLNEQFF.

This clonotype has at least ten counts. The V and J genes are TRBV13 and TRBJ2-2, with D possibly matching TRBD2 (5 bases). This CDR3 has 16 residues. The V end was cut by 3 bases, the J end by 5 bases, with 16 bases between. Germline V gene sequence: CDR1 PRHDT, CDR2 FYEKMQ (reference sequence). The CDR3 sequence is CASSFWRPPGTGELFF. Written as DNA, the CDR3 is TGTGCCAGCAGCTTCTGGAGGCCCCCGGGGACCGGGGAGCTGTTTTTT.